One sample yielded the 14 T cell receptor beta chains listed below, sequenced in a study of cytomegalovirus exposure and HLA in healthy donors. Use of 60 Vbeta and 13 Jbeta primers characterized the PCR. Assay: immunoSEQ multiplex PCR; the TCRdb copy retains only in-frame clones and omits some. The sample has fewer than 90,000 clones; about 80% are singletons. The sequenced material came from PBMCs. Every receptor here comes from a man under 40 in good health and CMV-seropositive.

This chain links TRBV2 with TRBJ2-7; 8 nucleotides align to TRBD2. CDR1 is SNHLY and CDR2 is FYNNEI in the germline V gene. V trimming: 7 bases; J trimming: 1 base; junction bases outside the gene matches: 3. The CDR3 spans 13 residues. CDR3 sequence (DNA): TGTGCCAGCACGGGAGGGGATTCCTACGAGCAGTACTTC. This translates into CASTGGDSYEQYF.

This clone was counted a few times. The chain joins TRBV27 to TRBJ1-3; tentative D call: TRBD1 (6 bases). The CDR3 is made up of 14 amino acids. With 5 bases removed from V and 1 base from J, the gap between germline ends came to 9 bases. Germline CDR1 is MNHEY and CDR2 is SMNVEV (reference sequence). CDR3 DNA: TGTGCCAGCAGTAGAGGACAGTCTGGAAACACCATATATTTT. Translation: CASSRGQSGNTIYF.

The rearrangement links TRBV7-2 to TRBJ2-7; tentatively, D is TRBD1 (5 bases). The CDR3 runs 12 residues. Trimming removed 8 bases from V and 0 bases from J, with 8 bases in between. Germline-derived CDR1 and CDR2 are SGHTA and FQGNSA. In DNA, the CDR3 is TGTGCCAGCTCCGACAGCTCCTACGAGCAGTACTTC. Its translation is CASSDSSYEQYF. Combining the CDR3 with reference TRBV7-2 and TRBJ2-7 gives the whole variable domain GAGVSQSPSNKVTEKGKDVELRCDPISGHTALYWYRQSLGQGLEFLIYFQGNSAPDKSGLPSDRFSAERTGGSVSTLTIQRTQQEDSAVYLCASSDSSYEQYFGPGTRLTVT.

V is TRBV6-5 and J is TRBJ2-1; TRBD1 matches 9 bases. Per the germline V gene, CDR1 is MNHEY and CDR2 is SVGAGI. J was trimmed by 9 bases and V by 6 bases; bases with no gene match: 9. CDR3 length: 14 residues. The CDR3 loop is CASRDRGWGGEQFF. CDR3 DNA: TGTGCCAGCAGGGACAGGGGCTGGGGAGGTGAGCAGTTCTTC.

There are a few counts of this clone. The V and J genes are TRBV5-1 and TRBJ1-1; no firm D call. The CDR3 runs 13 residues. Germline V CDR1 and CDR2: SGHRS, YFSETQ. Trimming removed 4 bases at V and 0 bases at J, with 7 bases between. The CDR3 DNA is TGCGCCAGCAGCCTACGGGTGAACACTGAAGCTTTCTTT. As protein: CASSLRVNTEAFF.

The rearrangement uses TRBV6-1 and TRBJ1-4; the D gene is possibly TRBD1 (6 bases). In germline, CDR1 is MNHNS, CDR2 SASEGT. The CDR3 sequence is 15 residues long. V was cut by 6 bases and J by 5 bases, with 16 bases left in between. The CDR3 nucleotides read TGTGCCAGCAGCCAGACCGGGACACCCAATGAAAAACTGTTTTTT. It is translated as CASSQTGTPNEKLFF.

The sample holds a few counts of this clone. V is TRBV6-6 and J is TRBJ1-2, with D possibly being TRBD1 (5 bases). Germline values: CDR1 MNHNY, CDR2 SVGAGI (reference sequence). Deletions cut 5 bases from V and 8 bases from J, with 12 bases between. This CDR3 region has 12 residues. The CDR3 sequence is CASSPQGGGYTF. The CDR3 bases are TGTGCCAGCAGTCCCCAGGGTGGCGGCTACACCTTC.

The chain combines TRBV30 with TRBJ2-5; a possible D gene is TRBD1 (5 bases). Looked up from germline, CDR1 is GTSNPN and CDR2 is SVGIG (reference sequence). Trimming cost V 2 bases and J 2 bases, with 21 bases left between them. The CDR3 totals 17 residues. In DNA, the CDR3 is TGTGCCTGGAGTCCCCTCTGGATAGGGGCCATACAAGAGACCCAGTACTTC. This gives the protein CAWSPLWIGAIQETQYF.

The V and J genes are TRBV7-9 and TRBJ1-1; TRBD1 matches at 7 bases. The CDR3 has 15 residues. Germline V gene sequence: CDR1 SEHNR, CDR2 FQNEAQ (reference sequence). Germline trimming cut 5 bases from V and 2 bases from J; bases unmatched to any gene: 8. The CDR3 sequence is CASSVRQGQNTEAFF. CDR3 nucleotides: TGTGCCAGCAGCGTACGACAGGGCCAAAACACTGAAGCTTTCTTT.

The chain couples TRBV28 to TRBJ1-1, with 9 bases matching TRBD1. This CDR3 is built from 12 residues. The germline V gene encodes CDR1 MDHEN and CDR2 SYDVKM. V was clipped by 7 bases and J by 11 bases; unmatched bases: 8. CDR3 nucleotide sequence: TGTGCCAGCACCCCCGGGACAGGGTTTGCTTTCTTT. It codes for CASTPGTGFAFF.

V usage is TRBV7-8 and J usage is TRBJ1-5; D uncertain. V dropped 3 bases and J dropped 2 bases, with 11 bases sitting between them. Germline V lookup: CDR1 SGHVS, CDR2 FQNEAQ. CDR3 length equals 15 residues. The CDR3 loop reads CASSFGVDGNQPQHF. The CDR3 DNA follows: TGTGCCAGCAGCTTCGGAGTGGATGGCAATCAGCCCCAGCATTTT.

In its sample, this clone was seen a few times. CDR3 in amino acids: CASSPGGYTF. The CDR3, as DNA: TGTGCCAGCAGCCCAGGCGGCTACACCTTC. The gene calls are TRBV7-9 and TRBJ1-2; D gene unclear. V was pared by 5 bases and J by 8 bases, with 6 bases between. Germline CDR1 and CDR2: SEHNR and FQNEAQ (reference sequence). This CDR3 is 10 amino acids long.

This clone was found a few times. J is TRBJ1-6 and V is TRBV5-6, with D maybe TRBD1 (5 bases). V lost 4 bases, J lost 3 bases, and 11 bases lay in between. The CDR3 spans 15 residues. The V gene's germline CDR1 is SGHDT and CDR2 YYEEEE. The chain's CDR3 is CASSLDRYYNSPLHF. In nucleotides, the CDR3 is TGTGCCAGCAGCCTCGACAGATACTATAATTCACCCCTCCACTTT.

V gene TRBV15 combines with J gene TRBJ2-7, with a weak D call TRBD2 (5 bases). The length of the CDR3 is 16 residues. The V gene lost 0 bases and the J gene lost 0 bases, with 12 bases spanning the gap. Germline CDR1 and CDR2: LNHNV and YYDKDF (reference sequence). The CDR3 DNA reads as TGTGCCACCAGCAGAGATCTGGGCGGGTACTCCTACGAGCAGTACTTC. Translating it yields CATSRDLGGYSYEQYF.